This T cell receptor (beta chain) was recorded in a study of blood T cell repertoires in COVID-19 (dated by TCRdb to 2020 to 2022). Describing the broader study: Samples from collaborators originated in the United States, Italy and Spain and spanned both the acute and convalescent phases of COVID-19. The prospective study material was composed of cDNA or gDNA derived from T cells, B-cell-depleted T cells, or PBMCs. Subjects who had been exposed to COVID-19, were actively infected with it, or had recovered from it provided the deeply sampled blood TCRbeta repertoires that made up the dataset. The repertoires were released in a freely available public database meant as a resource for research on the immune response to SARS-CoV-2. The samples were drawn from the first 160 participants of the ongoing ImmuneRACE study and from 950 to 1,500 subjects provided by 6 global collaborators. Nearly every sample came with metadata listing a de-identified subject ID, COVID-19 status, age in years and sex. HLA class I and class II types, where available, came from metadata supplied by the sample provider rather than from assay-based typing. Overall results and qualifications from the work: The amount of clinical and demographic metadata varied by source and participant and was provided uncurated.

With respect to this clone: What this receptor recognizes is not known. There are no base qualities to consult, and no much larger clone falls within one base.

The germline V end is reduced by 5 bases and the J end by 4 bases; junction bases left unmatched: 8. The CDR3 contains 15 residues, cysteine and phenylalanine counted. Kept here is only the CDR3 DNA, which spans 45 bases and is read in frame from base 1. Taken from the germline V gene, the CDR1 and CDR2 loops are KGHSH and LQKENI. TCRbeta CDR3 regions were amplified from genomic DNA by means of the immunoSEQ Assay, a bias-controlled multiplex PCR. The paper's processing steps were these. The number of nucleated cells in each sample was estimated by amplification of reference gene primers within the assay. To quantify the absolute abundance of each unique TCRbeta CDR3 rearrangement, sequence reads were collapsed and filtered. For each sample, productive Simpson clonality was calculated by taking the square root of Simpson's diversity index across productive rearrangements. TCRdb's version of the immuneACCESS table is confined to in-frame rearrangements and falls short of the full clone set. An unresolved V gene accounts for under half of the shortfall where checked; the remainder is of unknown origin. Clonal size and the V and J genes are those of that table, whereas D and trimming came from the DNA. The sample table contains roughly 230,000 clones; only one count was recorded for 80% to 95% of them. Of the sample, more than 0.8% falls within the top ten clones.

At one collaborating source in Seattle, patients were enrolled during active infection and were followed longitudinally through the course of disease. The collaborating institutions used their own protocols to collect whole blood in K2EDTA tubes. For TCRbeta analysis, collaborator samples were shipped as frozen whole blood, as isolated PBMCs, or as DNA extracted from either sample type. The source is a man in his thirties or forties with COVID-19, enrolled during active disease. Recombination connected TRBV18 to TRBJ2-3; the central 8 bases match TRBD2. Specimen: peripheral blood. The bases read TGTGCCAGCTCAGCTACGGGACTAGGAGCAGATACGCAGTATTTT. Its protein product is CASSATGLGADTQYF.